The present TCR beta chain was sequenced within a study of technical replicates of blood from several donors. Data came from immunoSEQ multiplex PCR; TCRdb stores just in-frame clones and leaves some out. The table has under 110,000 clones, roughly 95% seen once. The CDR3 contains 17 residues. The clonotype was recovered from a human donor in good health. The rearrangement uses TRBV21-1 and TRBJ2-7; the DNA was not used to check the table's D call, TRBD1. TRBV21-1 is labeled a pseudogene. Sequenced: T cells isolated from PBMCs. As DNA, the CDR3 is TGTGCCAGCAGCAAAGCGCTCAAGGACAGGGAGTCCTACGAGCAGTACTTC. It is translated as CASSKALKDRESYEQYF.